The 8 T cell receptor beta chains given below trace back to one sample, sequenced in a study of graft-versus-host responses after intestinal transplantation. TCRdb keeps only in-frame clones here, not all; method: immunoSEQ multiplex PCR. This table holds under 25,000 clones, around nine tenths found once. The sequencing here drew on bone marrow, taken approximately 120 days after transplant. These TCRs come from a human patient who received an intestinal transplant, so some T cells may come from the graft donor.

The chain links TRBV19 to TRBJ2-7; TRBD1 matches at 8 bases. Germline CDR1 reads LNHDA; CDR2 reads SQIVND (reference sequence). Trimming removed 0 bases from V and 4 bases from J; junction bases left unmatched: 5. The length of the CDR3 is 15 residues. The CDR3 DNA reads TGTGCCAGTAGTATAGACGCAGGGGGCAGTTACGAGCAGTACTTC. Protein: CASSIDAGGSYEQYF. Full variable domain (outside the CDR3, taken from reference TRBV19 and TRBJ2-7): DGGITQSPKYLFRKEGQNVTLSCEQNLNHDAMYWYRQDPGQGLRLIYYSQIVNDFQKGDIAEGYSVSREKKESFPLTVTSAQKNPTAFYLCASSIDAGGSYEQYFGPGTRLTVT.

The V and J genes are TRBV12-5 and TRBJ2-5; 8 positions agree with TRBD1. CDR1 is LGHNT, CDR2 FRNRAP, per germline. V lost 7 bases to trimming and J lost 3 bases; unmatched junction nucleotides: 19. This CDR3 is built from 18 residues. The CDR3 region has the DNA TGTGCTAGTGCCCTCACAGGGGGGCTTGCTGTAGGGGAAGAGACCCAGTACTTC. Amino acid sequence: CASALTGGLAVGEETQYF.

The chain joins TRBV5-1 to TRBJ1-1, with D maybe TRBD1 (5 bases). The CDR3 runs to 13 residues. With 2 bases removed from V and 10 bases from J, the gap between germline ends came to 15 bases. CDR1 is SGHRS, CDR2 YFSETQ, per germline. The CDR3 loop is CASSLQAGGAAFF. CDR3 bases: TGCGCCAGCAGCTTACAAGCTGGGGGTGCAGCTTTCTTT.

In DNA form, the CDR3 reads TGCGCCAGCAGCGGCAGTCCGGGGCTCGGAACTGGCTACACCTTC. It encodes CASSGSPGLGTGYTF. This sequence joins TRBV5-1 and TRBJ1-2; TRBD1 is a possible D gene (5 bases). This CDR3 contains 15 residues. V lost 4 bases to trimming and J lost 7 bases, with 20 bases between them. Germline V lookup: CDR1 SGHRS, CDR2 YFSETQ.

CDR3 DNA: TGTGCCAGCAGCTTAGTCTCGACGAGCTCCGACACGCAGTATTTT. It yields the protein CASSLVSTSSDTQYF. The gene calls are TRBV7-9 and TRBJ2-3, with D uncertain. The CDR3 is 15 amino acids. The V gene lost 1 base and the J gene lost 9 bases, with 17 bases spanning the gap. Germline V CDR1 and CDR2: SEHNR, FQNEAQ (reference sequence).

J is TRBJ2-4 and V is TRBV4-2; the match to TRBD2 covers 11 bases. Unmatched junction bases numbered 3, after V lost 1 base and J lost 1 base. The CDR3 totals 17 residues. The germline gives CDR1 LGHNA, CDR2 YNFKEQ. In DNA, the CDR3 is TGTGCCAGCAGCCAAGGGGCTAGCGGGAGGGCCAAAAACATTCAGTACTTC. This encodes CASSQGASGRAKNIQYF.

The chain uses TRBV4-1 and TRBJ2-7, with 13 nucleotides matching TRBD2. The germline gives CDR1 MGHRA, CDR2 YSYEKL. The V segment lost 0 bases and the J segment 7 bases; nucleotides outside the gene matches: 6. This CDR3 contains 16 residues. Written as DNA, the CDR3 is TGCGCCAGCAGCCAAGAATCTGGACTAGCGGGAGAAGAGCAGTACTTC. Translation: CASSQESGLAGEEQYF.

The chain joins TRBV27 to TRBJ2-7; TRBD2 agrees at 10 bases. After removal of 9 bases from V and 3 bases from J, the junction contained 11 bases not matched to a gene. The germline CDR1 and CDR2 sequences are MNHEY and SMNVEV (reference sequence). The CDR3 loop spans 15 amino acids. The CDR3: CASQPGVAGGYEQYF. CDR3 sequence (DNA): TGTGCCAGTCAACCAGGGGTAGCGGGGGGCTACGAGCAGTACTTC.